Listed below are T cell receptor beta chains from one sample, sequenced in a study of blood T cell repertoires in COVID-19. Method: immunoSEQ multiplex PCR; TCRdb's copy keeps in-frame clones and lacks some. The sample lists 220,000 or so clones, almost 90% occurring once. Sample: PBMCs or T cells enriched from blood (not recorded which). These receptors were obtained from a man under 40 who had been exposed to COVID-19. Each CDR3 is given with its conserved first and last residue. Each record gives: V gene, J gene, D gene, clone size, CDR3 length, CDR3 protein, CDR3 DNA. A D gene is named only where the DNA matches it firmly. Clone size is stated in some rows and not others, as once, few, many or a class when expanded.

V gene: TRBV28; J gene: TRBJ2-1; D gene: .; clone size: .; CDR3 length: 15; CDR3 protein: CASNERGSPYNEQFF; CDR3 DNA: TGTGCCAGCAACGAGAGGGGGAGCCCTTACAATGAGCAGTTCTTC
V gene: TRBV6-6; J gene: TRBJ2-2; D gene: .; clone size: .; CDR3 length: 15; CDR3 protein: CASSYPGRNPGELFF; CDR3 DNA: TGTGCCAGCAGTTACCCGGGAAGGAACCCCGGGGAGCTGTTTTTT
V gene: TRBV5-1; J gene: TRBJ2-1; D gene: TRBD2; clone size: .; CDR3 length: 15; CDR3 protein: CASSLAGGLFNEQFF; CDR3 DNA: TGCGCCAGCAGCTTGGCGGGGGGACTGTTCAATGAGCAGTTCTTC
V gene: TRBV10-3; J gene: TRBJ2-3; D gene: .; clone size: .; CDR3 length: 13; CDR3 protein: CAISEGAGDTQYF; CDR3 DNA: TGTGCCATCAGTGAAGGAGCGGGAGATACGCAGTATTTT
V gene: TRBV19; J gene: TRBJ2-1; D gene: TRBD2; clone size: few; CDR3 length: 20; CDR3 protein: CASSPEGLAGGSSSYNEQFF; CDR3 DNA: TGTGCCAGTAGTCCCGAGGGACTAGCGGGGGGTTCAAGCTCCTACAATGAGCAGTTCTTC
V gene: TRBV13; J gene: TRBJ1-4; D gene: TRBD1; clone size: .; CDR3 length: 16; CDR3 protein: CASSPSRTGGNEKLFF; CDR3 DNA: TGTGCCAGCAGCCCCTCTCGGACAGGGGGCAATGAAAAACTGTTTTTT
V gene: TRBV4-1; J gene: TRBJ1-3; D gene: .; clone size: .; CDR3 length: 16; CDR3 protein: CASSQAKGVPGNTIYF; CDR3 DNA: TGCGCCAGCAGCCAAGCCAAGGGAGTTCCTGGAAACACCATATATTTT
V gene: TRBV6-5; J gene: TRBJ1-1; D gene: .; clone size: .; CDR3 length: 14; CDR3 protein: CASSYSAGPSEAFF; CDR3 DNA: TGTGCCAGCAGTTACTCAGCGGGCCCTTCCGAAGCTTTCTTT
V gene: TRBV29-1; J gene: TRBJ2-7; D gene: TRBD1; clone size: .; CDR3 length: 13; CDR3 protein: CSVGSGTGNEQYF; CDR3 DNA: TGCAGCGTTGGGTCTGGGACAGGGAACGAGCAGTACTTC
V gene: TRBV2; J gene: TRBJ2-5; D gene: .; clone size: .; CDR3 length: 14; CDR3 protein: CASSGRTGQETQYF; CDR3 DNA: TGTGCCAGCAGTGGTCGAACGGGGCAAGAGACCCAGTACTTC
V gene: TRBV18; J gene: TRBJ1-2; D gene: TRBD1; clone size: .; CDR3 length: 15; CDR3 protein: CASSLGQGAPNGYTF; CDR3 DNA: TGTGCCAGCTCACTGGGACAGGGGGCGCCGAATGGCTACACCTTC
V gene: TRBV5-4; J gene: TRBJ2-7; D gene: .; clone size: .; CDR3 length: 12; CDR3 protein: CASSHTGPEQYF; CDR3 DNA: TGTGCCAGCAGCCACACAGGGCCCGAGCAGTACTTC